These 26 T cell receptor beta chains originate from one sample sequenced in a study of metastatic and nonmetastatic thyroid tumors (dated by TCRdb to about 2020). The library came from PCR. Sequencing was performed on an Illumina HiSeq 4000. The public reads were run again by TCRdb, first through fastp at Q25 and then through MiXCR, and only productive beta chains were kept. This sample is represented by about 92,000 clones; approximately 15% of them were singletons. In total, the top ten clones hold just over 3.5% of the sample. No patient had received any treatment before thyroid surgery. The sequenced material came from blood. The source is a female donor with papillary thyroid cancer or a benign thyroid nodule (not recorded which). Some clones in this sample may be carry-over from other donors' samples.

This CDR3 reads CASSLGPGEETQYF. In DNA form, the CDR3 reads TGTGCCAGCAGCTTAGGCCCAGGGGAAGAGACCCAGTACTTC. The V call is TRBV11-2, the J call TRBJ2-5; the D gene is possibly TRBD1 (6 bases). V was cut by 1 base and J by 3 bases, with 9 bases left in between. The CDR3 contains 14 residues. Germline assignment: CDR1 SGHAT and CDR2 FQNNGV.

Points on this clone: This may be a read error, as it is one base from a much larger clone. The V call is TRBV30, the J call TRBJ2-1, with D unclear. V was pared by 8 bases and J by 9 bases, with 17 bases between. CDR3 size: 12 residues. In germline, CDR1 is GTSNPN, CDR2 SVGIG (reference sequence). As DNA, the CDR3 is TGTGCCAGGATGAAAATGGTCCGTGAGCAGTTCTTC. Translating it yields CARMKMVREQFF.

This clone showed up many times. The sample has other DNA sequences that encode this CDR3 too. The gene calls are TRBV10-3 and TRBJ1-1; no definite D call. Looked up from germline, CDR1 is ENHRY and CDR2 is SYGVKD. This CDR3 comprises 15 residues. V was shortened by 3 bases and J by 1 base, with 12 bases between the two germline ends. CDR3: CAISDPGQANTEAFF. As DNA, the CDR3 is TGTGCCATCAGTGATCCTGGGCAGGCGAACACTGAAGCTTTCTTT.

Worth noting for this clone: One end of the junction is discordant with germline, which a read error may explain. This chain joins TRBV5-8 and TRBJ2-7, with 7 bases aligning to TRBD1. From germline, CDR1 is SGHTS and CDR2 YDEGEE. The CDR3 length is 15 residues. The CDR3: CTSLVRGRVAYEQYF. The CDR3, as DNA: TGTACCAGCCTTGTGAGGGGGCGCGTCGCATACGAGCAGTACTTC.

This clone has ten or more counts. The V gene is TRBV30, the J gene TRBJ1-2, with 8 bases that match TRBD1. Per the germline V gene, CDR1 is GTSNPN and CDR2 is SVGIG (reference sequence). Trimming at V came to 1 base and at J to 14 bases, leaving 12 bases not matched to a gene. The CDR3 consists of 13 residues. Here the CDR3 DNA reads TGTGCCTGGAGTGCCGGGACAGGCTCTTGGCGGACCTTC. Its protein is CAWSAGTGSWRTF.

This clone was detected only a few times. A read error is possible here, since a much larger clone lies one base away. The identical CDR3 is also encoded by other nucleotide sequences in the sample. The gene calls are TRBV9 and TRBJ2-3; 12 positions agree with TRBD2. J gave up 1 base and V 4 bases, and 4 bases lay outside the gene matches. Germline CDR1 SGDLS, CDR2 YYNGEE. There are 16 residues in the CDR3. CDR3 loop: CASSPRLAGGTDTQYF. The CDR3 region has the DNA TGTGCCAGCAGCCCTCGACTAGCGGGGGGCACAGATACGCAGTATTTT.

This clone was seen ten or more times. Being one base from a much bigger clone, this may be a read error. Other DNA sequences in the same sample also yield this CDR3. The CDR3: CASSPIMGKRHYEQYF. CDR3 nucleotides: TGTGCCAGCAGCCCCATCATGGGTAAACGACACTACGAGCAGTACTTC. The chain recombines TRBV11-2 with TRBJ2-7; no clear D. The CDR3 has 16 amino acids. Germline loops: CDR1 SGHAT, CDR2 FQNNGV. V was cut by 5 bases and J by 3 bases, with 20 bases left in between.

The table lists this clone with a few counts. The chain carries TRBV12-3 or TRBV12-4 and TRBJ2-7; 7 bases align to TRBD1. The ends lost 1 base at V and 4 bases at J; junction bases unmatched: 4. This CDR3 is 14 amino acids long. The CDR3 coding sequence is TGTGCCAGCAGTTTAGGACAGGGATTTTACGAGCAGTACTTC. Its protein is CASSLGQGFYEQYF.

Of note for this clone: Given a much more abundant clone one base away, this may be a read error. The genes are TRBV5-1 and TRBJ2-3, with 14 bases aligning to TRBD2. From germline, CDR1 is SGHRS and CDR2 YFSETQ. The V and J ends lost 4 bases and 3 bases, in that order; junction bases with no gene match: 4. This CDR3 is built from 16 residues. The CDR3 coding sequence is TGCGCCAGCAGCGTGTGGACTAGCGGGGGGACAGATACGCAGTATTTT. The encoded protein is CASSVWTSGGTDTQYF.

This clone was counted many times. This chain links TRBV19 with TRBJ2-4; TRBD1 aligns across 7 bases. CDR1 is LNHDA and CDR2 is SQIVND in the germline V gene (reference sequence). The CDR3 covers 16 residues. V gave up 4 bases and J gave up 0 bases; unmatched junction bases: 6. CDR3 amino acids: CASSTGQPLAKNIQYF. The CDR3 DNA sequence: TGTGCCAGTAGTACGGGACAGCCACTAGCCAAAAACATTCAGTACTTC.

This clone has at least ten counts. This rearrangement joins TRBV5-8 to TRBJ2-5; 13 nucleotides agree with TRBD2. This CDR3 comprises 14 residues. In germline, CDR1 is SGHTS, CDR2 YDEGEE. After removal of 4 bases from V and 5 bases from J, the junction contained 2 bases not matched to a gene. CDR3 sequence reads: CASSRTSGGETQYF. The DNA for the CDR3 is TGTGCCAGCAGCCGGACTAGCGGGGGTGAGACCCAGTACTTC.

This clone was seen a handful of times. Distinct nucleotide sequences in the sample also encode this CDR3. V gene TRBV5-1 combines with J gene TRBJ1-5; a possible D gene is TRBD1 (6 bases). Between the trimmed V and J ends, which lost 0 bases and 10 bases, there was a span of 17 bases. CDR3 size: 15 residues. Germline V gene data show CDR1 as SGHRS and CDR2 as YFSETQ. CDR3 sequence reads: CASSLEQGPSQPQHF. CDR3 bases: TGCGCCAGCAGCTTGGAACAGGGCCCCTCTCAACCCCAGCATTTT.

This clone was counted once. The genes are TRBV4-2 and TRBJ2-7; D gene uncertain. CDR1 is LGHNA, CDR2 YNFKEQ, per germline. This CDR3 region has 17 residues. The V and J ends lost 1 base and 5 bases respectively, with 21 bases between them. CDR3: CASSQATFVGRLDEQYF. CDR3 coding DNA: TGTGCCAGCAGCCAAGCCACCTTTGTGGGTCGCTTAGACGAGCAGTACTTC.

This clone was recorded many times. The CDR3 reads CASSSSPTYEQYF. DNA for the CDR3: TGTGCCAGCAGCTCCAGTCCAACCTACGAGCAGTACTTC. This chain joins TRBV7-6 and TRBJ2-7; D gene ambiguous. V lost 4 bases and J lost 2, with 9 bases in between. Germline V gene sequence: CDR1 SGHVS, CDR2 FNYEAQ. The CDR3 covers 13 residues.

On this clone: A much bigger clone sits one base away, suggesting this may be a read error. The chain has TRBV20-1 and TRBJ2-7; no clear D gene. V was shortened by 4 bases and J by 1 base, with 17 bases between the two germline ends. Germline V gives CDR1 DFQATT, CDR2 SNEGSKA (reference sequence). This CDR3 contains 15 residues. CDR3: CSATHPGVGSYEQYF. The CDR3 region has the DNA TGCAGTGCTACACATCCCGGAGTAGGGTCCTACGAGCAGTACTTC.

This clone was observed many times. V gene TRBV4-2 combines with J gene TRBJ2-7; D perhaps matches TRBD2 (5 bases). The CDR3 is 16 amino acids. Trimming stripped 0 bases from V and 7 bases from J, with 19 bases between. CDR1 and CDR2 (germline): LGHNA, YNFKEQ. In DNA form, the CDR3 reads TGTGCCAGCAGCCAAGAAGGGAGTATCCCTGATGGGGAGCAGTACTTC. Amino acid sequence: CASSQEGSIPDGEQYF.

This clone was counted ten times or more. This chain connects TRBV10-3 to TRBJ1-3; D is undetermined. Germline lookup yields CDR1 ENHRY and CDR2 SYGVKD. This CDR3 region has 14 residues. Deletions cut 6 bases from V and 0 bases from J, with 9 bases between. CDR3 amino acids: CAIRDDGSGNTIYF. CDR3 sequence (DNA): TGTGCCATCAGGGACGACGGCTCTGGAAACACCATATATTTT.

About this clone itself: This may be a read error, as it is one base from a much larger clone. The genes are TRBV6-1 and TRBJ2-3; no clear D gene. Germline lookup yields CDR1 MNHNS and CDR2 SASEGT. The CDR3 consists of 11 residues. V was cut by 7 bases and J by 2 bases, with 4 bases left in between. This CDR3 is CASINTDTQYF. The CDR3 DNA reads TGTGCCAGCATCAACACAGATACGCAGTATTTT.

Note on this clone: Other DNA variants within this sample encode the same CDR3. The J gene is TRBJ2-7, the V gene TRBV6-5; 9 nucleotides match TRBD1. The CDR3 contains 17 residues. CDR1 is MNHEY, CDR2 SVGAGI, per germline. The V gene end was trimmed by 0 bases and the J gene end by 2 bases; junction bases not matched to a gene: 8. The CDR3 loop reads CASSYSGERQGAYEQYF. The CDR3 DNA sequence: TGTGCCAGCAGTTACTCTGGCGAGAGACAGGGGGCCTACGAGCAGTACTTC.

This clone was recorded many times. This chain links TRBV12-5 with TRBJ1-1; D is ambiguous. The length of the CDR3 is 11 residues. The V gene's germline CDR1 is LGHNT and CDR2 FRNRAP. Trimming cost V 5 bases and J 7 bases, with 8 bases left between them. CDR3 DNA sequence: TGTGCTAGTGGTATATGGATTGAAGCTTTCTTT. It encodes CASGIWIEAFF.

There are many counts of this clone. V gene TRBV6-1 combines with J gene TRBJ2-7; D might be TRBD1 (6 bases). V lost 3 bases, J lost 4 bases, and 19 bases lay in between. The CDR3 consists of 16 residues. Per germline, CDR1 MNHNS and CDR2 SASEGT. The CDR3 here is CASSEPIRDTLYEQYF. The CDR3 DNA sequence: TGTGCCAGCAGTGAGCCTATACGGGACACCTTGTACGAGCAGTACTTC.

Note on this clone: Possible read error: a much larger clone is one base away. Other DNA sequences in this specimen translate into the identical CDR3. This rearrangement joins TRBV6-2 or TRBV6-3 to TRBJ1-5, with D unclear. The germline gives CDR1 MNHEY, CDR2 SVGEGT. Trimming took off 8 bases at V and 7 bases at J, with 18 bases between the two ends. The CDR3 spans 14 residues. The DNA of the CDR3 is TGTGCCAGCTTGGGCCTCGGGGAAGGCCAGCCCCAGCATTTT. Its translation: CASLGLGEGQPQHF.

This clone came up many times. The rearrangement uses TRBV19 and TRBJ1-2; D uncertain. Germline V lookup: CDR1 LNHDA, CDR2 SQIVND (reference sequence). Trimming left V 5 bases short and J 8 bases short, with 9 bases between. The CDR3 has 11 amino acids. This CDR3 reads CASSPGSGYTF. The CDR3, as DNA: TGTGCCAGTAGTCCGGGGAGCGGCTACACCTTC.

This rearrangement joins TRBV28 to TRBJ2-7, with D unresolved. Trimming stripped 2 bases from V and 10 bases from J, with 18 bases between. Looked up from germline, CDR1 is MDHEN and CDR2 is SYDVKM. CDR3 size: 14 residues. The CDR3 protein is CASSLTGRSYYQYF. DNA for the CDR3: TGTGCCAGCAGTTTAACGGGCCGGAGCTACTATCAGTACTTC.

The CDR3 sequence is CASSWGLWGTDTQYF. Here the CDR3 DNA reads TGTGCCAGTAGTTGGGGACTTTGGGGCACAGATACGCAGTATTTT. The genes are TRBV19 and TRBJ2-3, with D maybe TRBD2 (6 bases). This CDR3 contains 15 residues. The germline CDR1 and CDR2 sequences are LNHDA and SQIVND (reference sequence). The germline V and J ends were trimmed by 5 bases and 1 base, with 13 bases remaining between them.

In its sample, this clone was seen many times. The rearrangement joins TRBV15 to TRBJ2-7; perhaps D is TRBD1 or TRBD2 (5 bases each). This CDR3 has 16 amino acids. V lost 0 bases and J lost 1, with 13 bases in between. In germline, CDR1 is LNHNV, CDR2 YYDKDF (reference sequence). The CDR3 spells CATSRDSGRESYEQYF. The CDR3 DNA sequence: TGTGCCACCAGCAGAGATTCAGGCAGGGAGTCCTACGAGCAGTACTTC.